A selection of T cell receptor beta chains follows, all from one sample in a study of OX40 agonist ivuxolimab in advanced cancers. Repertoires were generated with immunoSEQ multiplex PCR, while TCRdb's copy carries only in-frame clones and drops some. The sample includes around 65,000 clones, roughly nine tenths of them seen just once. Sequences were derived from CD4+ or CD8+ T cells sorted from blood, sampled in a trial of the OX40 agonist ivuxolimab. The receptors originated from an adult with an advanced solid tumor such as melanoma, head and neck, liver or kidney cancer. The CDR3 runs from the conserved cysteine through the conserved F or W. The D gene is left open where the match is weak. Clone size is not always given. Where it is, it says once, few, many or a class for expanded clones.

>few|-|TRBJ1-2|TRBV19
TGTGCCAGTAGTATCTTGGGGACAAACAACTATGGCTACACCTTC
CASSILGTNNYGYTF
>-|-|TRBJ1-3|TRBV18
TGTGCCAGCTCACCACGCCAGGACTCTGGAAACACCATATATTTT
CASSPRQDSGNTIYF
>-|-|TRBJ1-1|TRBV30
TGTGCCTGGATACCAGGGGTCTGGAACACTGAAGCTTTCTTT
CAWIPGVWNTEAFF
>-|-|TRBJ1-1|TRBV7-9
TGTGCCAGCAGCCAGGGCGCTGAAGCTTTCTTT
CASSQGAEAFF
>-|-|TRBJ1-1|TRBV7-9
TGTGCCAGCAGCTTACGGGCCCCGAACACTGAAGCTTTCTTT
CASSLRAPNTEAFF
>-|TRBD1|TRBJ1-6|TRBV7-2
TGTGCCAGCAGCTCGAGACAGGGGGCAGAGTCACCCCTCCACTTT
CASSSRQGAESPLHF
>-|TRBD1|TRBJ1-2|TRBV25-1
TGTGCCAGCAGTGGACAGGGGAGACTCTATGGCTACACCTTC
CASSGQGRLYGYTF
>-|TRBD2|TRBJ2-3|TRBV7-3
TGTGCCAGCAGCTTAACCGGGACTAGCGGGGGGGCCAGGACAGATACGCAGTATTTT
CASSLTGTSGGARTDTQYF
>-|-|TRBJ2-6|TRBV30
TGTGCCTGGAGTGTGGGGTCCGGGGCCAACGTCCTGACTTTC
CAWSVGSGANVLTF
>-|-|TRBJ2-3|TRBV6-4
TGTGCCAATCAACGGGGACTCCTTTCCACAGATACGCAGTATTTT
CANQRGLLSTDTQYF
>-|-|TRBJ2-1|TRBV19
TGTGCCAGTAGTCCCCGGGACCGCTTGATCTCCTACAATGAGCAGTTCTTC
CASSPRDRLISYNEQFF
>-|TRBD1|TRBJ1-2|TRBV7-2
TGTGCCAGCAGCCGTCCCACAGGGGATGGCTACACCTTC
CASSRPTGDGYTF
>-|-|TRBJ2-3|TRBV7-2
TGTGCCAGCAGCTTAGGAGGGGGGATCAGCACAGATACGCAGTATTTT
CASSLGGGISTDTQYF
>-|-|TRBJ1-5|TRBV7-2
TGTGCCAGCAGCTTAGGACACCTTTTCAATCAGTCCCAGCATTTT
CASSLGHLFNQSQHF
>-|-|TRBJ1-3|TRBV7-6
TGTGCCAGCAGCCGAGACAGGAGCTCTGGAAACACCATATATTTT
CASSRDRSSGNTIYF
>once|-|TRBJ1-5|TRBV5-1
TGCGCCAGCAGCTTGTACGGGGGAGACAATCAGCCCCAGCATTTT
CASSLYGGDNQPQHF
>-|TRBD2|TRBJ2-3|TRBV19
TGTGCCAGTAGTATAGGGACTAGCGGGGGGCAGGATACGCAGTATTTT
CASSIGTSGGQDTQYF
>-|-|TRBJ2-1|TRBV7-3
TGTGCCAGCAGCTTCGGGAATGAGCAGTTCTTC
CASSFGNEQFF
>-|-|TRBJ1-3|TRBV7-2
TGTGCCATCAAGGGGGTTCCTACCCCTGGAAACACCATATATTTT
CAIKGVPTPGNTIYF
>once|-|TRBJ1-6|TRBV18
TGTGCCAGCTCACCCGGGGGAGCTTATAATTCACCCCTCCACTTT
CASSPGGAYNSPLHF
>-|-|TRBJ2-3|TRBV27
TGTGCCAGCAGCTCCCCCGGTCTCGCAGATACGCAGTATTTT
CASSSPGLADTQYF
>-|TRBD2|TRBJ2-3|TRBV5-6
TGTGCCAGCAGCTTGGGGTTCGGGACTAGCGGGGGCCGAGAGTATTTT
CASSLGFGTSGGREYF
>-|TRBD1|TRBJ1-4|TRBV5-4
TGTGCCAGCAGCTTGGAAAACAGGGGCGGAAGTGAAAAACTGTTTTTT
CASSLENRGGSEKLFF
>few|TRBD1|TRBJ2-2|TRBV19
TGTGCCAGTAGTATTCCGGGACAGGGGGTTAACACCGGGGAGCTGTTTTTT
CASSIPGQGVNTGELFF
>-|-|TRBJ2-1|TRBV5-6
TGTGCCAGCAGGGCGTGGGCCAATGAGCAGTTCTTC
CASRAWANEQFF
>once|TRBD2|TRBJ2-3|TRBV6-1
TGTGCCAGCACGAGCGGGGGGGAGGATACGCAGTATTTT
CASTSGGEDTQYF
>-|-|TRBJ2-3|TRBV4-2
TGTGCCAGCAGCCAAGTGGGGGGGGCCACAGCAGATACGCAGTATTTT
CASSQVGGATADTQYF
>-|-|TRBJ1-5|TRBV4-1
TGCGCCAGCAGCCAAGGGGAAGGGTATACGGGTAGTCAGCCCCAGCATTTT
CASSQGEGYTGSQPQHF
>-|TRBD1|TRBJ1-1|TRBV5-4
TGTGCCAGCAGCTTGATAGGGGGCCTAAACACTGAAGCTTTCTTT
CASSLIGGLNTEAFF
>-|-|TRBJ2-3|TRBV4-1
TGCGCCAGCAGACATAATAGCGGACCAAACACAGATACGCAGTATTTT
CASRHNSGPNTDTQYF
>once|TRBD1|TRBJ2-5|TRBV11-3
TGTGCCAGCAGCACCCGACAGGGGTTGGGCGGAGAGACCCAGTACTTC
CASSTRQGLGGETQYF
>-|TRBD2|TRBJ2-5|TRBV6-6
TGTGCCAGCAGTTACTTAGCGGGGGCAGGGGAGACCCAGTACTTC
CASSYLAGAGETQYF
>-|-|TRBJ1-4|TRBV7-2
TGTGCCAGCAGCTTAGGAGGGGATGTTAAAAAACTGTTTTTT
CASSLGGDVKKLFF
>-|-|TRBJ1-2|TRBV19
TGTGCCAGTAGACATGCCGGGCCCTATGGCTACACCTTC
CASRHAGPYGYTF
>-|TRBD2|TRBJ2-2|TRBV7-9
TGTGCCAGCAGCTTTCAACTAGCGGGGGCAACCACCGGGGAGCTGTTTTTT
CASSFQLAGATTGELFF
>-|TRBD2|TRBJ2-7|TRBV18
TGTGCCAGCTCAGCCCTCCGAAGGGGACTACTAACCTACGAGCAGTACTTC
CASSALRRGLLTYEQYF
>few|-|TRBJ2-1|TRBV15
TGTGCCACCAGCAGGGGTGAGCAGTTCTTC
CATSRGEQFF
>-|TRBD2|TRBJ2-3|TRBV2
TGTGCCAGCAGCTCGACTAGCGAAACAGATACGCAGTATTTT
CASSSTSETDTQYF
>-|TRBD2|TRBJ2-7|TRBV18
TGTGCCAGCTCACCATCCAGCGGGGCCTACGAGCAGTACTTC
CASSPSSGAYEQYF
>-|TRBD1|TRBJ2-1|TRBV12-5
TGTGCTAGTGGGGAGGGACAGGCGCTCAATGAGCAGTTCTTC
CASGEGQALNEQFF
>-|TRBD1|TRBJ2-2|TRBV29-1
TGCAGCGCCCTCGGACAGGTCGGCACCGGGGAGCTGTTTTTT
CSALGQVGTGELFF
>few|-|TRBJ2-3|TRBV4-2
TGTGCCAGCAGCCAAGAATGGGGGCAGGGGGGAACAGATACGCAGTATTTT
CASSQEWGQGGTDTQYF
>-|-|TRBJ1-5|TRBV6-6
TGTGCCAGCAGTTACACGGGACGGTCAAATCAGCCCCAGCATTTT
CASSYTGRSNQPQHF
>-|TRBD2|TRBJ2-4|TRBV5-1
TGCGCCAGCAGCCCAGATACTAGCGGGGGGGCTCGGGACATTCAGTACTTC
CASSPDTSGGARDIQYF
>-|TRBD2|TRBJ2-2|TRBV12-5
TGTGCTAGTGGTTTGGTTCTAGCGGTTGGGACCGGGGAGCTGTTTTTT
CASGLVLAVGTGELFF
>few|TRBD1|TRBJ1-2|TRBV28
TGTGCCAGCAGTTTCGACAGGGGACATAACTATGGCTACACCTTC
CASSFDRGHNYGYTF
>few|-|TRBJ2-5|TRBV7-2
TGTGCCAGCAGCTTAGACCGCCGAGCGCCGGAGACCCAGTACTTC
CASSLDRRAPETQYF
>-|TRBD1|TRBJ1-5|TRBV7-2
TGTGCCAGCAGCTTACCGCGGGACAGGGTCAATCAGCCCCAGCATTTT
CASSLPRDRVNQPQHF
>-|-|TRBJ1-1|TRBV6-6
TGTGCCAGCACCCTCCGGAACACTGAAGCTTTCTTT
CASTLRNTEAFF
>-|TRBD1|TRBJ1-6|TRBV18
TGTGCCAGCTCACCAGATGTAGGACAGGGGGCCTCCTATAATTCACCCCTCCACTTT
CASSPDVGQGASYNSPLHF
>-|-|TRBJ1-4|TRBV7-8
TGTGCCAGCAGCCCGTCCAGGACGAATGAAAAACTGTTTTTT
CASSPSRTNEKLFF
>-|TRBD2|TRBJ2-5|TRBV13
TGTGCCAGCAGCTCCAGGACTAGCGGGGCACAGTACCAAGAGACCCAGTACTTC
CASSSRTSGAQYQETQYF
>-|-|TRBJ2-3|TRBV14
TGTGCCAGCAGCCAAAGCGGAGGGTCCACAGATACGCAGTATTTT
CASSQSGGSTDTQYF
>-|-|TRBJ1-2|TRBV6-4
TGTGCCAGCAGTGTTAGGGCAACTATTTATGGCTACACCTTC
CASSVRATIYGYTF
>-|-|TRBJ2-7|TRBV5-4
TGTGCCAGCAGCCCCCCGTCCGGCTACGAGCAGTACTTC
CASSPPSGYEQYF
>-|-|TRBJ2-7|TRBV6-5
TGTGCCAGCAGTTACTCGACAGTTCCCTCCTACGAGCAGTACTTC
CASSYSTVPSYEQYF
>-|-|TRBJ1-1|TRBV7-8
TGTGCCAGCAGCTTAGACCAAGCACAGGGAATAGGGACTGAAGCTTTCTTT
CASSLDQAQGIGTEAFF
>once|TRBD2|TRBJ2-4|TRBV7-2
TGTGCCAGCAGCTTATGGGTGTCAGCGGGGGGGCGTGAAAACATTCAGTACTTC
CASSLWVSAGGRENIQYF
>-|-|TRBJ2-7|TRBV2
TGTGCCAGCCGGCGGGGCCCCTACGAGCAGTACTTC
CASRRGPYEQYF
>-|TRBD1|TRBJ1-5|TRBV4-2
TGTGCCAGCAGCCAACGACAGGGGGAAAATCAGCCCCAGCATTTT
CASSQRQGENQPQHF